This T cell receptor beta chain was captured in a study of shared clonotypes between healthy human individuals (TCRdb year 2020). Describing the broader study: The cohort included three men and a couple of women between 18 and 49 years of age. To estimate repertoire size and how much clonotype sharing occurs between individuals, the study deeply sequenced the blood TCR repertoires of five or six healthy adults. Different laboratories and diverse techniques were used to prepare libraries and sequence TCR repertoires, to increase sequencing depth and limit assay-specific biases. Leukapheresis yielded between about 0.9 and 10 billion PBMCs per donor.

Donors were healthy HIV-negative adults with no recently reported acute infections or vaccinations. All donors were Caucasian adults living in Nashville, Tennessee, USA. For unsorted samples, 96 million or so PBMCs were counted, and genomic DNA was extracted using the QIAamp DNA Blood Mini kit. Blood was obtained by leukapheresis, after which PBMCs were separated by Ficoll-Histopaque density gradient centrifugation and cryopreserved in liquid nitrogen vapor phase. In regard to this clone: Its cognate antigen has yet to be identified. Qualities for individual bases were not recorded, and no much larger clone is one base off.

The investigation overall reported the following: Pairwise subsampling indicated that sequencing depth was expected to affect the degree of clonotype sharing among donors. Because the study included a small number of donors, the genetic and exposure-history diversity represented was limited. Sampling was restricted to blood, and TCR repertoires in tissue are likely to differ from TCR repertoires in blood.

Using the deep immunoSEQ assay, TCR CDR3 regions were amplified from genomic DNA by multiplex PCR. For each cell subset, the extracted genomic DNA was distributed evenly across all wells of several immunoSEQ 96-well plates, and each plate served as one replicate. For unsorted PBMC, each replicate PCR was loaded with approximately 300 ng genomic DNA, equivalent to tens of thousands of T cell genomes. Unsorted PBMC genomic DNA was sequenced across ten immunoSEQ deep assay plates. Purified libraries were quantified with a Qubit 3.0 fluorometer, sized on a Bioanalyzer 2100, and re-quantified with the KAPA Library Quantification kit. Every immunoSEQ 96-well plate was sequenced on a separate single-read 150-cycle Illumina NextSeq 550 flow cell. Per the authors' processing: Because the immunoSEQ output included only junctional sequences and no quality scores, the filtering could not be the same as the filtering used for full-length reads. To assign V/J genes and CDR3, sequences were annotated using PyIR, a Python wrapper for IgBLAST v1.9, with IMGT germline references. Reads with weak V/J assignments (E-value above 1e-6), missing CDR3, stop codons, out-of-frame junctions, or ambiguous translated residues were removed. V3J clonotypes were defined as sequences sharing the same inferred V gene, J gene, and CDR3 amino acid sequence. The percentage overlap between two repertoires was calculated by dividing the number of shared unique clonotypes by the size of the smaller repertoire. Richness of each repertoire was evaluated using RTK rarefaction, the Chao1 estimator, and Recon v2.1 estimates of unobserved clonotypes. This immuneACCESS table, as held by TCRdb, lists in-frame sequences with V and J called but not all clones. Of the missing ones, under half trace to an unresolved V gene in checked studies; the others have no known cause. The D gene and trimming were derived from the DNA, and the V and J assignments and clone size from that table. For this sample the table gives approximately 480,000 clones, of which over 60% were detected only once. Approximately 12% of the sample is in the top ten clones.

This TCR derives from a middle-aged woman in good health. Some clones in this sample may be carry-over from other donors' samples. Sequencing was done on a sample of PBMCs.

CDR3 loop: CATSRDIGGRGETQYF. The DNA sequence reads TGTGCCACCAGCAGAGATATCGGCGGGAGGGGAGAGACCCAGTACTTC. The rearrangement combines TRBV15 with TRBJ2-5; TRBD2 lines up with 9 middle nucleotides. The CDR3 holds 16 amino acids from the cysteine to the phenylalanine. Only CDR3 DNA is held: 48 bases, read in frame from base 1. CDR1 and CDR2 are read off the germline V gene (reference sequence) as LNHNV and YYDKDF. Trimming takes 0 bases off V and 4 bases off J; junction bases not matched to a gene: 6.